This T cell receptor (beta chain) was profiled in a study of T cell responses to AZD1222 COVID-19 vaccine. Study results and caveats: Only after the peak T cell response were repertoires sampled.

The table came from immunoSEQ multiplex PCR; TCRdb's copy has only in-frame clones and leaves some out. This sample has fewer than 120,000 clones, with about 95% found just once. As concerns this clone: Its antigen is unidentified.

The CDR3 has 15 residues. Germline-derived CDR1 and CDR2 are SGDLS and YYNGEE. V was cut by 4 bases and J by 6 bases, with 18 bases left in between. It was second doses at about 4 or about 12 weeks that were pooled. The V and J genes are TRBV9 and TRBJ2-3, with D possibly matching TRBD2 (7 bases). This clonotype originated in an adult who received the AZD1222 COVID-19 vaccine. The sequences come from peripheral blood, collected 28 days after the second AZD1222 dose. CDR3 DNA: TGTGCCAGCAGCTTCGGGGGGCCAACTTCTGATACGCAGTATTTT. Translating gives CASSFGGPTSDTQYF.